This TCR beta chain was sequenced during a study of blood T cell repertoires in COVID-19. Sequencing was performed with immunoSEQ multiplex PCR; in TCRdb, only in-frame clones are kept and a portion is missing. The sample contains over 50,000 clones, approximately 84% of which appear only once. This CDR3 region has 13 residues. Germline loops: CDR1 LGHDT, CDR2 YNNKEL (reference sequence). V lost 10 bases, J lost 1 base, and 13 bases lay in between. The V call is TRBV3-1 (or the pseudogene TRBV3-2), the J call TRBJ1-2, with D possibly matching TRBD1 (5 bases). This clonotype was sampled from a human donor in a cohort sampled during active COVID-19. The sample consisted of peripheral blood. In DNA, the CDR3 is TGTGCCACCAGACAGCAGAATAACTATGGCTACACCTTC. Translated: CATRQQNNYGYTF.